This T cell receptor beta chain came from a study of shared clonotypes between healthy human individuals. General study findings and limits: Generally, estimated richness proved larger in naive subsets than it did in memory subsets. Among donors, sharing of clonotypes was expected to be affected by sequencing depth.

CDR3 length equals 15 residues. The germline CDR1 and CDR2 sequences are SGHRS and YFSETQ. V was pared by 5 bases and J by 2 bases, with 4 bases of the junction left unmatched. As originally analysed: ImmunoSEQ yielded junction-only sequences lacking quality scores, so filtering differed. Sequencing used immunoSEQ multiplex PCR; TCRdb keeps in-frame clones, though not all of them. That table supplies the V and J calls and clone size; D and trimming were determined from the DNA. The data contain about 600,000 clones, around 97% of them singletons. On this clone itself: Its specificity is not known.

The source material was naive CD4+ T cells sorted from blood. Indicated subset: CD45RA+ positively selected. The receptor comes from a woman in her twenties or thirties in good health. The chain couples TRBV5-1 to TRBJ2-3; 11 positions agree with TRBD2. Here the CDR3 DNA reads TGCGCCAGCAGACTAGCGGGGGATTACACAGATACGCAGTATTTT. Translation gives CASRLAGDYTDTQYF.